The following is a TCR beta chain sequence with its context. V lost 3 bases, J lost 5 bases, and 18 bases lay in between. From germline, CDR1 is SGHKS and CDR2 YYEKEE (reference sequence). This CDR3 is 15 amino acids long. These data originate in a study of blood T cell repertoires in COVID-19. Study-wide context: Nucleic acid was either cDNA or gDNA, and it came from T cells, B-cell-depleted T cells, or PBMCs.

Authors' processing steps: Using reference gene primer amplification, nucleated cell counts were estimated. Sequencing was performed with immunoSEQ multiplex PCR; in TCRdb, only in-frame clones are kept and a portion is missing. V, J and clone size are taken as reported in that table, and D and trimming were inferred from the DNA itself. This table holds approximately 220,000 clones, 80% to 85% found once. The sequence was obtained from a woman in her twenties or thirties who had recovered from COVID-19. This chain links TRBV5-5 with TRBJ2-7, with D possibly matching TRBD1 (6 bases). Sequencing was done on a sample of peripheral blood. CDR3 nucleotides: TGTGCCAGCAGCTGGGGGCCGTATGGTTATAACGAGCAGTACTTC. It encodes CASSWGPYGYNEQYF.